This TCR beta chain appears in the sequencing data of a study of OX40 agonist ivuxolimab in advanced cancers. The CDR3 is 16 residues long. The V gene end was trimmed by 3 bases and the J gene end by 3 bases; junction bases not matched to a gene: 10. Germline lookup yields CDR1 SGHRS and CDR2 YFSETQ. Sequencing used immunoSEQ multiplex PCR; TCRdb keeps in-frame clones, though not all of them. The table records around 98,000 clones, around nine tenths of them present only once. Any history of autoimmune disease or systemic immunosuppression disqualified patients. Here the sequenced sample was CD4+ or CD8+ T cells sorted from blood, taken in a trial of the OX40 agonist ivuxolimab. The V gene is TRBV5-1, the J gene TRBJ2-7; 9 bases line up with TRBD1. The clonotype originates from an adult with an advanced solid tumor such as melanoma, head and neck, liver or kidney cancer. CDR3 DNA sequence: TGCGCCAGCAGCTCCCCCACCGGGACAGGGAGCTACGAGCAGTACTTC. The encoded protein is CASSSPTGTGSYEQYF.